The 27 T cell receptor beta chains listed next were all sequenced from one sample in a study of T cells in Graves' hyperthyroidism and ophthalmopathy. Regions amplified from RNA transcripts were the TCR beta CDR3 regions. When the TCR CDR3 underwent first-round RT-PCR, the HTBI primer set was used. TCRdb re-derived calls from the multiplex PCR reads in MiXCR, one entry per CDR3 protein. The sample includes more than 550,000 distinct CDR3 sequences, roughly 17% of them seen just once. Sequencing was done on a sample of blood. The receptor set was obtained from a man over 45 with Graves' hyperthyroidism.

This clonotype was observed at least ten times. This chain's CDR3 is CASKTFSGSSSYEQYF. CDR3 sequence (DNA): TGTGCCAGCAAAACCTTTAGCGGGTCGAGCTCCTACGAGCAGTACTTC. This chain uses TRBV28 with TRBJ2-7; 7 bases align to TRBD2. The germline CDR1 and CDR2 sequences are MDHEN and SYDVKM. This CDR3 is built from 16 residues. The V gene end was trimmed by 7 bases and the J gene end by 0 bases; junction bases not matched to a gene: 12.

A few counts support this clonotype. The chain is built from TRBV4-3 and TRBJ1-6; D possibly corresponds to TRBD1 (6 bases). Germline values: CDR1 LGHNA, CDR2 YSLEER. Trimming cost V 1 base and J 5 bases, with 9 bases left between them. The CDR3 is made up of 15 amino acids. The CDR3 is CASSQGTGNNSPLHF. The CDR3 nucleotides read TGCGCCAGCAGCCAAGGTACAGGGAATAATTCACCCCTCCACTTT.

This clonotype was observed at least ten times. The V and J genes are TRBV28 and TRBJ2-3; maybe TRBD2 (6 bases). Germline V gives CDR1 MDHEN, CDR2 SYDVKM. The CDR3 is made up of 15 amino acids. Trimming cost V 4 bases and J 2 bases, with 13 bases left between them. The CDR3 DNA is TGTGCCAGCAGTTCTCCGCTAGCGTCCACAGATACGCAGTATTTT. Its translation is CASSSPLASTDTQYF. The full variable domain, in which reference TRBV28 and TRBJ2-3 provide the parts outside the CDR3, is DVKVTQSSRYLVKRTGEKVFLECVQDMDHENMFWYRQDPGLGLRLIYFSYDVKMKEKGDIPEGYSVSREKKERFSLILESASTNQTSMYLCASSSPLASTDTQYFGPGTRLTVL.

The chain uses TRBV20-1 and TRBJ2-2; 10 bases agree with TRBD2. The V gene's germline CDR1 is DFQATT and CDR2 SNEGSKA (reference sequence). The CDR3 is made up of 15 amino acids. V trimming: 2 bases; J trimming: 5 bases; junction bases outside the gene matches: 5. The CDR3 DNA follows: TGCAGTGCTAGAAGGCTAGCGGGAGATACCGGGGAGCTGTTTTTT. Translation: CSARRLAGDTGELFF.

In this sample, this clonotype turned up a few times. This rearrangement joins TRBV7-9 to TRBJ2-3; TRBD2 matches at 10 bases. CDR3 size: 16 residues. Germline values: CDR1 SEHNR, CDR2 FQNEAQ (reference sequence). Trimming removed 5 bases from V and 2 bases from J; junction bases left unmatched: 7. CDR3 bases: TGTGCCAGCAGCCGAAATAGCGGGAGGCACACAGATACGCAGTATTTT. The encoded protein is CASSRNSGRHTDTQYF.

This clonotype has at least ten counts. The gene calls are TRBV9 and TRBJ2-7; TRBD2 aligns across 9 bases. Trimming at V came to 0 bases and at J to 2 bases, leaving 6 bases not matched to a gene. The CDR3 is 16 residues long. Germline values: CDR1 SGDLS, CDR2 YYNGEE. The CDR3 nucleotides are TGTGCCAGCAGCGTAGCAGGAGCGGGAGGCCCCTACGAGCAGTACTTC. This codes for CASSVAGAGGPYEQYF.

The chain carries TRBV7-9 and TRBJ1-6; 9 bases are a match to TRBD1. The CDR3 has 15 amino acids. Germline CDR1 reads SEHNR; CDR2 reads FQNEAQ (reference sequence). V was pared by 5 bases and J by 10 bases, with 9 bases of the junction left unmatched. DNA for the CDR3: TGTGCCAGCAGCCCCCCCGGACAGGGGCTGTCACCCCTCCACTTT. Protein sequence: CASSPPGQGLSPLHF.

This clonotype was counted many times. The chain uses TRBV5-1 and TRBJ1-1; perhaps TRBD1 as D (5 bases). The germline V gene encodes CDR1 SGHRS and CDR2 YFSETQ. Deletions cut 0 bases from V and 3 bases from J, with 12 bases between. This CDR3 comprises 15 residues. CDR3 sequence (DNA): TGCGCCAGCAGCTTGGTGGGGGAGAGGGACACTGAAGCTTTCTTT. Translating gives CASSLVGERDTEAFF. The variable domain in full, with the rest retrieved from reference TRBV5-1 and TRBJ1-1, is KAGVTQTPRYLIKTRGQQVTLSCSPISGHRSVSWYQQTPGQGLQFLFEYFSETQRNKGNFPGRFSGRQFSNSRSEMNVSTLELGDSALYLCASSLVGERDTEAFFGQGTRLTVV.

As to this clonotype: The CDR3 does not close with the conserved phenylalanine or tryptophan, likely indicating a read error. V usage is TRBV3-1 and J usage is TRBJ1-1; D is possibly TRBD1 (5 bases). This CDR3 contains 14 residues. V was cut by 8 bases and J by 5 bases, with 18 bases left in between. Germline V gene lookup returns CDR1 LGHDT and CDR2 YNNKEL (reference sequence). The CDR3 sequence is CASSGVGQKTEAFV. Here the CDR3 DNA reads TGTGCCAGCTCGGGGGTTGGGCAAAAGACTGAAGCTTTCGTT.

This clonotype was seen ten or more times. This chain uses TRBV12-3 or TRBV12-4 with TRBJ1-3; D remains unclear. The CDR3 length is 18 residues. V dropped 3 bases and J dropped 0 bases, with 18 bases sitting between them. CDR3 loop: CASSFYGFHISSGNTIYF. The CDR3 DNA reads TGTGCCAGCAGTTTCTATGGTTTTCACATTAGCTCTGGAAACACCATATATTTT.

There are many counts of this clonotype. The gene calls are TRBV20-1 and TRBJ2-1, with D tentatively TRBD1 or TRBD2 (5 bases each). V was trimmed by 1 base and J by 14 bases, leaving 15 bases between them. CDR3 length: 12 residues. The germline V gene has CDR1 DFQATT and CDR2 SNEGSKA (reference sequence). CDR3 residues: CSARGSGRREFF. Written as DNA, the CDR3 is TGCAGTGCTAGAGGATCGGGGCGAAGGGAGTTCTTC.

This clonotype was found many times. The rearrangement links TRBV2 to TRBJ2-7, with no clear D. This CDR3 has 16 amino acids. The germline V gene encodes CDR1 SNHLY and CDR2 FYNNEI. The V end lost 3 bases, the J end lost 0 bases, and 15 bases lay between the germline ends. The CDR3 DNA reads as TGTGCCAGCAGTGAGGGTTTAGGGTATTTCTCCTACGAGCAGTACTTC. Translation gives CASSEGLGYFSYEQYF.

This clonotype has only a few counts. V and J are TRBV5-1 and TRBJ2-6; D is unclear. The CDR3 has 17 amino acids. CDR1 is SGHRS and CDR2 is YFSETQ in the germline V gene. V was pared by 0 bases and J by 0 bases, with 10 bases between. The CDR3 coding sequence is TGCGCCAGCAGCTTGGAAGATTGGTACTCTGGGGCCAACGTCCTGACTTTC. Protein: CASSLEDWYSGANVLTF.

This clonotype was counted at least ten times. V gene TRBV11-2 combines with J gene TRBJ2-7; 9 bases are shared with TRBD1. This CDR3 contains 17 residues. Germline V gives CDR1 SGHAT, CDR2 FQNNGV. V lost 3 bases to trimming and J lost 6 bases; unmatched junction nucleotides: 15. CDR3 amino acids: CASSFSPQGQGVFEQYF. Here the CDR3 DNA reads TGTGCCAGCAGCTTTTCTCCCCAGGGACAGGGCGTCTTCGAGCAGTACTTC.

This clonotype was seen many times. The chain is built from TRBV28 and TRBJ1-5, with 12 bases matching TRBD1. The germline CDR1 and CDR2 sequences are MDHEN and SYDVKM. The CDR3 has 15 amino acids. The V segment lost 4 bases and the J segment 7 bases; nucleotides outside the gene matches: 5. CDR3 in amino acids: CASSSGQGARQPQHF. CDR3 in DNA: TGTGCCAGCAGTTCGGGACAGGGGGCTCGGCAGCCCCAGCATTTT.

As regards this clonotype: Relative to the germline gene, one junction end is altered; a read error may explain this. In DNA, the CDR3 is TGTGCCAGCAGTGGCCACTCGTACCGCCCAGACTTC. Encoded protein: CASSGHSYRPDF. The rearrangement links TRBV2 to TRBJ2-5, with D uncertain. The CDR3 runs to 12 residues. Looked up from germline, CDR1 is SNHLY and CDR2 is FYNNEI. The whole variable domain, remainder taken from reference TRBV2 and TRBJ2-5, is EPEVTQTPSHQVTQMGQEVILRCVPISNHLYFYWYRQILGQKVEFLVSFYNNEISEKSEIFDDQFSVERPDGSNFTLKIRSTKLEDSAMYFCASSGHSYRPDFGPGTRLLVL.

Ten or more counts support this clonotype. DNA for the CDR3: TGTGCCAGCACCTCCGGTGGGGTGCGCGGCTACACCTTC. This sequence encodes CASTSGGVRGYTF. This rearrangement joins TRBV28 to TRBJ1-2, with D hard to call. This CDR3 is 13 amino acids long. CDR1 is MDHEN, CDR2 SYDVKM, per germline. With 7 bases removed from V and 8 bases from J, the gap between germline ends came to 17 bases.

With regard to this clonotype: One junction end does not reproduce the germline sequence, and a read error may be involved. The chain employs TRBV28 and TRBJ2-1; D possibly corresponds to TRBD2 (7 bases). Per the germline V gene, CDR1 is MDHEN and CDR2 is SYDVKM. CDR3 length: 16 amino acids. CDR3 sequence (DNA): TGTGCCAGCAGTTTGGGGGGGGCAGGGTCCTCCAATGAGCAGTTCTTC. Residues: CASSLGGAGSSNEQFF. Together with reference TRBV28 and TRBJ2-1, the CDR3 gives the full variable domain: DVKVTQSSRYLVKRTGEKVFLECVQDMDHENMFWYRQDPGLGLRLIYFSYDVKMKEKGDIPEGYSVSREKKERFSLILESASTNQTSMYLCASSLGGAGSSNEQFFGPGTRLTVL.

This clonotype was observed many times. This rearrangement joins TRBV27 to TRBJ2-7; possible D gene TRBD1, 6 bases. Germline lookup yields CDR1 MNHEY and CDR2 SMNVEV (reference sequence). Trimming took 6 bases from V and 6 from J, leaving 12 bases between them. This CDR3 is built from 12 residues. In nucleotides, the CDR3 is TGTGCCAGCAGCAAACAGGGAAGCGAGCAGTACTTC. Protein sequence: CASSKQGSEQYF.

There are many counts of this clonotype. The V gene is TRBV28, the J gene TRBJ1-1; 7 nucleotides agree with TRBD1. Per the germline V gene, CDR1 is MDHEN and CDR2 is SYDVKM. Unmatched junction bases numbered 5, after V lost 7 bases and J lost 0 bases. CDR3 length: 14 amino acids. In nucleotides, the CDR3 is TGTGCCAGCAATACCGGGACAGTGAACACTGAAGCTTTCTTT. This translates into CASNTGTVNTEAFF.

In this sample, this clonotype turned up many times. This CDR3 reads CASSYGLAEKLEQYF. The CDR3, as DNA: TGTGCCAGCAGCTACGGACTAGCGGAAAAACTCGAGCAGTACTTC. The chain couples TRBV11-2 to TRBJ2-7; 10 nucleotides match TRBD2. Looked up from germline, CDR1 is SGHAT and CDR2 is FQNNGV. With V trimmed by 4 bases and J by 6 bases, 9 bases remained unmatched. The CDR3 runs 15 residues.

The sample holds many counts of this clonotype. The rearrangement uses TRBV15 and TRBJ1-1; D ambiguous. Looked up from germline, CDR1 is LNHNV and CDR2 is YYDKDF (reference sequence). Trimming removed 0 bases from V and 1 base from J, with 15 bases in between. The CDR3 covers 17 residues. The CDR3 region is CATSRETPAGPNTEAFF. CDR3 sequence (DNA): TGTGCCACCAGCAGAGAAACCCCCGCAGGACCGAACACTGAAGCTTTCTTT.

This chain joins TRBV19 and TRBJ2-7, with D possibly being TRBD2 (6 bases). This CDR3 contains 14 residues. Germline loops: CDR1 LNHDA, CDR2 SQIVND (reference sequence). V was pared by 6 bases and J by 1 base, with 13 bases between. The CDR3 is CASSAYGGSYEQYF. Written as DNA, the CDR3 is TGTGCCAGTAGCGCTTATGGGGGGTCCTACGAGCAGTACTTC.

The chain employs TRBV12-3 or TRBV12-4 and TRBJ2-7; TRBD2 aligns across 12 bases. This CDR3 spans 15 amino acids. With V trimmed by 7 bases and J by 1 base, 5 bases remained unmatched. The CDR3 is CASTPTSGGSYEQYF. The CDR3, as DNA: TGTGCCAGCACCCCGACTAGCGGGGGATCCTACGAGCAGTACTTC.

This clonotype was picked up a small number of times. This rearrangement joins TRBV9 to TRBJ2-7, with a possible D match to TRBD1 (6 bases). V was trimmed by 4 bases and J by 1 base, leaving 18 bases between them. Germline loops: CDR1 SGDLS, CDR2 YYNGEE. The CDR3 consists of 16 residues. CDR3 nucleotide sequence: TGTGCCAGCAGCTTGAACCGGGACACCAATTCCTACGAGCAGTACTTC. The encoded protein is CASSLNRDTNSYEQYF.

Only a few counts were recorded for this clonotype. The rearrangement links TRBV6-1 to TRBJ2-5, with TRBD2 matching over 11 bases. From germline, CDR1 is MNHNS and CDR2 SASEGT. The CDR3 length is 16 residues. Losses at the gene ends were 6 bases for V and 3 bases for J; bases not matched to a gene: 9. As DNA, the CDR3 is TGTGCCAGCAGCCCTAAACCGGGACTAGCGGAAGAGACCCAGTACTTC. Its protein is CASSPKPGLAEETQYF.

This rearrangement joins TRBV15 to TRBJ1-3; D gene uncertain. This CDR3 contains 15 residues. Germline V gene lookup returns CDR1 LNHNV and CDR2 YYDKDF (reference sequence). Between the trimmed V and J ends, which lost 5 bases and 0 bases, there was a span of 11 bases. The CDR3 nucleotides are TGTGCCACCAGCTTTGGGCGTCTCTCTGGAAACACCATATATTTT. Amino acid sequence: CATSFGRLSGNTIYF. The full variable domain, its missing parts supplied by reference TRBV15 and TRBJ1-3, is DAMVIQNPRYQVTQFGKPVTLSCSQTLNHNVMYWYQQKSSQAPKLLFHYYDKDFNNEADTPDNFQSRRPNTSFCFLDIRSPGLGDTAMYLCATSFGRLSGNTIYFGEGSWLTVV.